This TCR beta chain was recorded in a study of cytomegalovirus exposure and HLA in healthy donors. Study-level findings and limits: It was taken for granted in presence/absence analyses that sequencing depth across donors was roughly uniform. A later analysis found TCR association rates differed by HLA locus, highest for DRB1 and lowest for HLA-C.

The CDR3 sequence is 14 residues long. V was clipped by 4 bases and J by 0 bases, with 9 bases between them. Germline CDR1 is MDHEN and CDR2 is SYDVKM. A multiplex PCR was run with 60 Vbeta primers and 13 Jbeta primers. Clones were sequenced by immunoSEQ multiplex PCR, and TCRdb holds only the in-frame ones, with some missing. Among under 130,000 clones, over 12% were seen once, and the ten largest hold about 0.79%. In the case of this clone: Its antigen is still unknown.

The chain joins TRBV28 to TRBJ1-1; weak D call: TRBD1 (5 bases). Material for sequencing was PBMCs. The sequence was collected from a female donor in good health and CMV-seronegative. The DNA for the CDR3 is TGTGCCAGCAGTTCCGGGGGACTGAACACTGAAGCTTTCTTT. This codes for CASSSGGLNTEAFF.